The 10 T cell receptor beta chains given below trace back to one sample, sequenced in a study of response to subunit inactivated influenza vaccine. TCRdb re-analysed the RT-PCR reads in MiXCR, keeping a single row per CDR3 protein. The sample contains 500,000 to 600,000 distinct CDR3 sequences, 14% of which appear only once. The sample consisted of PBMCs from blood, taken less than 13 days after vaccination. The source is a man aged 50 to 59 who received an inactivated influenza vaccine.

Only a few counts were recorded for this clonotype. The chain carries TRBV7-2 and TRBJ2-2; D might be TRBD2 (7 bases). The CDR3 is 15 residues long. The germline gives CDR1 SGHTA, CDR2 FQGNSA. V lost 3 bases to trimming and J lost 4 bases, with 12 bases between them. CDR3 sequence reads: CASSFGGPITGELFF. DNA for the CDR3: TGTGCCAGCAGCTTCGGGGGGCCCATCACCGGGGAGCTGTTTTTT.

The V gene is TRBV11-2, the J gene TRBJ2-6; D remains ambiguous. The CDR3 has 14 residues. The V gene lost 10 bases and the J gene lost 0 bases, with 10 bases spanning the gap. Germline values: CDR1 SGHAT, CDR2 FQNNGV. The CDR3 here is CATRALSGANVLTF. The CDR3 DNA sequence: TGTGCCACCCGGGCCCTCTCTGGGGCCAACGTCCTGACTTTC.

The chain employs TRBV10-3 and TRBJ2-3, with TRBD1 matching over 10 bases. Germline V gene sequence: CDR1 ENHRY, CDR2 SYGVKD. This CDR3 contains 17 residues. V gave up 2 bases and J gave up 0 bases; unmatched junction bases: 5. CDR3 in DNA: TGTGCCATCAGTGAGATCTCGGGACAGGGGAGCACAGATACGCAGTATTTT. Translated, it gives CAISEISGQGSTDTQYF.

There are many counts of this clonotype. The J gene is TRBJ1-1, the V gene TRBV18; D is ambiguous. The CDR3 sequence is 14 residues long. Germline CDR1 reads KGHSH; CDR2 reads LQKENI. V was trimmed by 4 bases and J by 6 bases, leaving 15 bases between them. Written as DNA, the CDR3 is TGTGCCAGCTCACAAGGGCAGTTAGGACCTGAAGCTTTCTTT. It yields the protein CASSQGQLGPEAFF.

This clonotype has just a few counts. The chain recombines TRBV4-3 with TRBJ1-2, with unresolved D. The V end lost 0 bases, the J end lost 0 bases, and 8 bases lay between the germline ends. Germline V gene lookup returns CDR1 LGHNA and CDR2 YSLEER. The length of the CDR3 is 15 residues. The CDR3 region has the DNA TGCGCCAGCAGCCAAGATCACGCCGCTAACTATGGCTACACCTTC. This gives the protein CASSQDHAANYGYTF.

This clonotype came up a few times. At one of its ends the junction is not consistent with the germline gene, which may arise from a read error. V and J are TRBV12-3 or TRBV12-4 and TRBJ2-7; 8 bases are a match to TRBD2. This CDR3 spans 13 amino acids. The CDR3 nucleotides are TGTGCCTGCAGGGCAAGCGGGAGCTACGAGCAGTACTTC. Protein product: CACRASGSYEQYF.

V usage is TRBV5-1 and J usage is TRBJ2-5; the D call may be TRBD1 or TRBD2 (5 bases each). Per the germline V gene, CDR1 is SGHRS and CDR2 is YFSETQ. The CDR3 is 15 amino acids. V lost 4 bases and J lost 3, with 16 bases in between. This CDR3 reads CASSVEWRTKETQYF. In DNA form, the CDR3 reads TGCGCCAGCAGCGTGGAATGGAGGACAAAAGAGACCCAGTACTTC.

The chain recombines TRBV24-1 with TRBJ2-6; no clear D. This CDR3 spans 14 amino acids. Germline CDR1 and CDR2: KGHDR and SFDVKD. Between the trimmed V and J ends, which lost 4 bases and 0 bases, there was a span of 3 bases. The CDR3: CATSENSGANVLTF. In DNA form, the CDR3 reads TGTGCCACCAGTGAAAACTCTGGGGCCAACGTCCTGACTTTC.

The chain uses TRBV5-6 and TRBJ2-7; 8 bases agree with TRBD2. Germline trimming cut 6 bases from V and 5 bases from J; bases unmatched to any gene: 10. The CDR3 has 14 residues. Per germline, CDR1 SGHDT and CDR2 YYEEEE. The CDR3 coding sequence is TGTGCCAGCATCCACCGGGGGGGTACCCACGAGCAGTACTTC. Translation: CASIHRGGTHEQYF.

The chain links TRBV28 to TRBJ2-1, with TRBD2 as a possible D gene (6 bases). Germline CDR1 and CDR2: MDHEN and SYDVKM. V dropped 6 bases and J dropped 4 bases, with 19 bases sitting between them. The CDR3 has 16 residues. The CDR3 reads CASRPGTDSTYNEQFF. CDR3 in DNA: TGTGCCAGCAGACCTGGGACTGACAGTACGTACAATGAGCAGTTCTTC.